These T cell receptor beta chains were read from a single sample in a study of shared clonotypes between healthy human individuals. Method: immunoSEQ multiplex PCR; TCRdb's copy keeps in-frame clones and lacks some. Among about 1.1 million clones listed, approximately 80% were seen once. The source material was memory CD4+ T cells from PBMCs. The receptors here all came from a man younger than 35 in good health. Some clones in this sample may be carry-over from other donors' samples. Both conserved end residues are trimmed from each CDR3. Clone sizes are given selectively: once, few, many, or a class where the clone is expanded.

NA	TRBJ2-1	TRBV7-2	ASSPTYEQF
NA	TRBJ2-3	TRBV13	ASSPRDTQY
NA	TRBJ2-6	TRBV28	ASSSQGTGANVLT
few	TRBJ2-7	TRBV28	ASSLIGQGGGYEQY
NA	TRBJ2-5	TRBV7-2	ASSLVGLANRYQETQY
NA	TRBJ1-4	TRBV14	ASSPGQINEKLF
NA	TRBJ1-1	TRBV6-5	ASRSIREANTEAF
NA	TRBJ2-7	TRBV11-2	ASRTLGSSYEQY
NA	TRBJ2-1	TRBV25-1	ASMASGINEQF
NA	TRBJ1-3	TRBV5-1	ASSLSGSAGNTIY
NA	TRBJ2-3	TRBV7-6	ASSLQRDTQY
NA	TRBJ1-2	TRBV28	ASTRQPRGDGYT
NA	TRBJ1-2	TRBV6-5	ASSLDPNYGYT
NA	TRBJ2-2	TRBV7-3	ASSHDPVTGELF
few	TRBJ2-3	TRBV10-3	AISESRGSTDTQY
NA	TRBJ1-2	TRBV28	ASSLDERYYT
NA	TRBJ2-3	TRBV4-2	ASSQGPYTQY
NA	TRBJ2-4	TRBV9	ASSPSLPSGSIQY
NA	TRBJ2-1	TRBV5-1	ASSSAGYNEQF
NA	TRBJ1-2	TRBV10-2	ASKGQATYFFF
many	TRBJ2-3	TRBV4-3	ASSQEAIRTDTQY
NA	TRBJ2-1	TRBV7-3	ASSSLAGGYNEQF
NA	TRBJ2-7	TRBV2	ASRPDRASYEQY
NA	TRBJ2-7	TRBV7-9	ASSAGQGQAYEQY
NA	TRBJ2-5	TRBV6-5	ASSYSGETQY
NA	TRBJ2-5	TRBV6-1	ASRFRLQETQY
NA	TRBJ1-2	TRBV2	ASSDEWTDPYGYT
NA	TRBJ1-1	TRBV27	ASSLEGGITEAF
NA	TRBJ2-2	TRBV28	ASSNIAGVLSGELF
NA	TRBJ1-4	TRBV18	ASSPRRDSNEKLF
NA	TRBJ2-3	TRBV11-3	ASSSSGTSTDTQY
NA	TRBJ2-7	TRBV4-1	ASSQGEAGRTSGAFEQY
few	TRBJ2-3	TRBV7-9	ANVKGDTQY
NA	TRBJ2-7	TRBV4-2	ASSQSPFRDSQY
NA	TRBJ2-7	TRBV27	ASSQYAGHRGGGQEQY
NA	TRBJ2-7	TRBV7-9	ASSFFGSYEQY
NA	TRBJ1-1	TRBV28	ASSFRVAQAF
NA	TRBJ2-2	TRBV9	ASSRQRRTGELF
NA	TRBJ1-1	TRBV12-5	ASAQTELNTEAF
NA	TRBJ1-5	TRBV5-1	ASSLAGQPQH
NA	TRBJ1-2	TRBV7-9	ASSLSERSYT
NA	TRBJ1-5	TRBV18	ASSPQGGGNQPQH
NA	TRBJ1-2	TRBV6-5	ASSSKEGLYGYT
NA	TRBJ1-4	TRBV18	ASSPPSGKANEKLF
NA	TRBJ1-1	TRBV30	AWSSLGRPNTEAF
few	TRBJ1-2	TRBV7-9	ASRPRQGRQSNYGYT
NA	TRBJ2-4	TRBV15	ATSRPLGGGLGVAKNIQY
NA	TRBJ2-1	TRBV29-1	SVEAGGGGFGYNEQF
NA	TRBJ2-3	TRBV18	ASPPSGYSTDTQY
once	TRBJ2-2	TRBV5-6	ASSLLDRGNTGELF
NA	TRBJ2-2	TRBV5-1	ASSLAAGIGELF
once	TRBJ1-1	TRBV28	ASSLYNGWAEAF
NA	TRBJ2-7	TRBV7-9	ASSSGQGDEQY
NA	TRBJ2-7	TRBV18	ASSPSSYEQY